A single TCR beta chain is shown here with its context. This receptor's antigen is unknown. Base quality data are lacking; no much larger clone is found one base away. Sample treatment or condition, as interpreted from the label and publication: allogeneic hematopoietic cell transplantation with graft depleted of TCRalphabeta T cells and CD19 B cells. The children who served as transplant recipients had been given grafts of TCRalphabeta/CD19-depleted allogeneic hematopoietic cells. This specimen comes from a study of T-cell reconstitution after alpha-beta-depleted transplantation in children (dated by TCRdb to 2016 to 2017). For the wider study: Using TCR repertoire profiling, the study followed T-cell immune reconstitution in a quantitative way in children after TCRalphabeta/CD19-depleted allogeneic hematopoietic cell transplantation.

Sequences DFQATT (CDR1) and SNEGSKA (CDR2) are obtained from the germline V gene (reference sequence). The CDR3, cysteine through phenylalanine, is 16 amino acids long. Kept here is only the CDR3 DNA, which spans 48 bases and is read in frame from base 1. V loses 6 bases of germline sequence and J loses 5 bases, and the interval between the two ends is 24 bases. Summary of the overall study and its limitations: In some patients, the high TCRbeta diversity seen at day 60 was put down to recipient T cells and intrathymic progenitors that had survived conditioning. Hyperexpanded clone frequencies declined over subsequent months; after one year, T-cell counts and TCRbeta diversity were mostly attributed to newly produced T cells. About two months after transplant, the apparently early recovery of alphabetaT-cell counts reportedly depended on just several hundred clones that had expanded rapidly and came from non-depleted graft cells.

Preparation of the library involved PCR. Instrument on record: Illumina HiSeq 2500. Molecular barcoding was employed in the preparation of TCR libraries, with unique molecular identifiers being used to normalize TCRbeta repertoire quantification. TCRdb ran its own pipeline on the public reads, namely fastp trimming at Q25 and MiXCR clone calling, and kept in-frame beta chains. When rows share a CDR3 protein, they turn into one entry using the most common DNA and genes. The sample table contains 580,000 or so distinct CDR3 sequences; only one count was recorded for more than 20% of them. The ten largest clones take up 13% to 15% of the sample.

The receptor's source is a boy under two years old who had a stem cell transplant for acute myeloid leukemia, so the T cells may come from the graft donor. In this chain, TRBV20-1 is recombined with TRBJ2-3; a weak D assignment points to TRBD2 (6 bases agree). The source was PBMCs, mostly from graft donor cells, collected 360 days after TCRalphabeta/CD19-depleted stem cell transplant. The sequenced DNA: TGCAGTGCCGACAGACCCCCGGGACTCCCACAAGATACGCAGTATTTT. It encodes CSADRPPGLPQDTQYF.